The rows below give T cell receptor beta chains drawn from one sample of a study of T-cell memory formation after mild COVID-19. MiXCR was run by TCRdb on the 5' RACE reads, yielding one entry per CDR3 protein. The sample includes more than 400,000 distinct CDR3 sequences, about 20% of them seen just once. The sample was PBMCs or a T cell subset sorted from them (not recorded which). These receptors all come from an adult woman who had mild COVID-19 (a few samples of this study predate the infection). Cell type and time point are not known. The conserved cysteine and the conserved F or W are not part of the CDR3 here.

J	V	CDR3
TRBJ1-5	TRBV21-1	ASSPRTRGSNQPQH
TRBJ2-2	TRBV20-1	SALGQLNTGELF
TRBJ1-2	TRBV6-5	ASSPVGQGYGYT
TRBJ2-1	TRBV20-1	SARGTSGRLRSYNEQF
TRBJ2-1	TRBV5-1	ASSVGSGTRSNEQF
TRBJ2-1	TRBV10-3	ATTPNPDYNEQF
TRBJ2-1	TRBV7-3	ASSHIAGQAVDEQF
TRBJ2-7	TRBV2	ASQPGQGREQY
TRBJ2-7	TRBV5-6	ASSLTQPYEQY
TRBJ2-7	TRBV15	ATAGSKSGEQY
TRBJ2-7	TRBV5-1	ASSLWSGGGSYEQY
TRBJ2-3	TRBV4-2	ASSLGEGGGASDTQY
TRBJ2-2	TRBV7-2	ASSFGPGNTGELF
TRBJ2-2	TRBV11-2	ASSLNRRPGELF
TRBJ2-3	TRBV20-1	SAAKPGTRRDTQY
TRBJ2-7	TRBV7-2	ASSLRAVQGAYEQY
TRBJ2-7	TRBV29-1	SIKTPYEQY
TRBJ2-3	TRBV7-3	ASSTGTSGRTFTDTQY
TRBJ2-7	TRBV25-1	ASSDPDRGDEQY
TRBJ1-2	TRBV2	ASRARGQGSYGYT
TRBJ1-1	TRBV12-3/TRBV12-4	ASSLAGDLNTEAF
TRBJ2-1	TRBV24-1	ATSGRGGPTNEQF
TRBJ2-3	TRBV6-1	ASCPTDRYPADTQY
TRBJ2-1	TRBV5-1	ASSFIEGGNEQF
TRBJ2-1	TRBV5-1	ASSERLAGGLNEQF
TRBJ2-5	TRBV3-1	ASNDAGQPDQETQY
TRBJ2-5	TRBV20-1	SARLAGGTQETQY
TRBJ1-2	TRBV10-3	AISDYLRPNYGYT
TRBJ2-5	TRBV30	AWSVDPGDPRPMETQY
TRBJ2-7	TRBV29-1	SVSRNYEQY
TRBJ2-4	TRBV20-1	SAKPPLRFIQY
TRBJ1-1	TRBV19	ASKLRLEAF
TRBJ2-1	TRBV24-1	ATSDITSGGYEQF
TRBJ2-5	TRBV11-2	ASTPPGAQETQY
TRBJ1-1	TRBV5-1	ASRFGREMNTEAF
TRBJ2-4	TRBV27	ASIQKGLASAKNIQY
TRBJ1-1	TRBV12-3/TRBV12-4	ASTPQRNTEAF
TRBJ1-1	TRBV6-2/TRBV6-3	ASSPGQGAPGAEAF
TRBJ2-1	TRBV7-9	ASSFSRGDRNEQF
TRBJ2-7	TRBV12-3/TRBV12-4	ASSLEGQTGEQY
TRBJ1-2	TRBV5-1	ASSFLHVGEVNYGYT
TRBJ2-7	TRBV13	ASSNPGPLEQY
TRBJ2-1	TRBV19	ASSGDYSYNEQF
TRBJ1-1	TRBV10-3	AIKQGQGGTEAF
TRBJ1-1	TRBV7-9	ASTLDGSGTEAF
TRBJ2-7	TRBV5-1	ASSLGQGMGEQY
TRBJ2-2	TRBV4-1	ASSQGLRGLTGELF
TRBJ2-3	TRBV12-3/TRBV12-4	ASSLTAGKPSSTDTQY
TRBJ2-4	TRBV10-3	AISESEGPY
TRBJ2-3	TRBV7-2	ASSQGLAGGSDTQY
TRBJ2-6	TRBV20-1	SAPSGANVLT
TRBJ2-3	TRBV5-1	ASFMDFSPGNTQY
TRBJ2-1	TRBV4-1	ASSQDRASRWDEQF
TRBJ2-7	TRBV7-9	ASSTLNEQY